This T cell receptor beta chain was recorded in a study of memory CD4+ T cells and cytomegalovirus serostatus. Study outcomes and limitations: About 40% of the roughly 160 known CMV-associated TCRbeta sequences appeared in CD4+ memory. The CMV-associated TCR signature appears largely within the CD4+ memory repertoire.

Single viable CD3+CD4+CD8-CD45RO+ cells were sorted as the memory CD4+ T cells. After thawing, CD4+ T cells were positively selected. This CDR3 is built from 17 residues. V gave up 4 bases and J gave up 0 bases, with 19 bases separating them. Germline assignment: CDR1 SGHRS and CDR2 YFSETQ. About this clone itself: Its antigen remains unidentified.

In the authors' methods: After removing out-of-frame reads, around 2,000,000 distinct TCRbeta sequences remained. Using immunoSEQ multiplex PCR, the repertoire was profiled, and TCRdb retains in-frame clones only, with some absent. From that table come the V and J calls and clone size; the DNA was used to work out D and trimming. The table has over 65,000 clones, 65% to 85% seen once. Sequenced material: memory CD4+ T cells from blood. The sequence was collected from an adult in good health and CMV-seronegative. The chain carries TRBV5-1 and TRBJ1-1, with D possibly TRBD1 on 5 matching bases. The CDR3 reads CASSPDGFTGMNTEAFF. DNA for the CDR3: TGCGCCAGCAGCCCGGACGGATTTACAGGAATGAACACTGAAGCTTTCTTT.